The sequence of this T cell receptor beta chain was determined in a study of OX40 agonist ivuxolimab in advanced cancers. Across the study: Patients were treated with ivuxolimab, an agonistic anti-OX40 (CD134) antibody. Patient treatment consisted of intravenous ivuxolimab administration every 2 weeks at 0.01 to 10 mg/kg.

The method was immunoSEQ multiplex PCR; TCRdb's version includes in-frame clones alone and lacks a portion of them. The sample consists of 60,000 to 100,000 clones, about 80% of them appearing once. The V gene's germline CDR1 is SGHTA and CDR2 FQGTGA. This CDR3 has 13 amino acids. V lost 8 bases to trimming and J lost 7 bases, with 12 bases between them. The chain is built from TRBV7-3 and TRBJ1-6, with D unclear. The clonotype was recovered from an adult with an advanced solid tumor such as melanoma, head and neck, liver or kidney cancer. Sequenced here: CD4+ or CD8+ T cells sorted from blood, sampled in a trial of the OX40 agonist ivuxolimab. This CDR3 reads CASSRAQNSPLHF. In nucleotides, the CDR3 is TGTGCCAGCTCCCGGGCGCAAAATTCACCCCTCCACTTT.